The 2 T cell receptor beta chains below come from one sample, sequenced in a study of T cell responses to AZD1222 COVID-19 vaccine. Only in-frame clones appear in the TCRdb table, and some are missing; sequencing was by immunoSEQ multiplex PCR. The sample consists of some 84,000 clones, around 85% of them appearing once. Sequencing was performed on peripheral blood, taken on day 0 of AZD1222 vaccination. All receptors derive from an adult in good health.

This clone turned up a few times. The rearrangement uses TRBV9 and TRBJ2-1; possible D gene TRBD2, 6 bases. V was clipped by 2 bases and J by 3 bases, with 9 bases between them. CDR1 and CDR2 from the germline V gene are SGDLS and YYNGEE. CDR3 length: 14 amino acids. CDR3: CASSVGGNYNEQFF. The CDR3 DNA is TGTGCCAGCAGCGTGGGCGGGAACTACAATGAGCAGTTCTTC.

The chain links TRBV5-5 to TRBJ1-2; D remains unclear. This CDR3 spans 17 amino acids. V was cut by 1 base and J by 3 bases, with 19 bases left in between. In germline, CDR1 is SGHKS, CDR2 YYEKEE (reference sequence). DNA of the CDR3: TGTGCCAGCAGCTTGACGCCGACTGCAGGTATTGACTATGGCTACACCTTC. Protein: CASSLTPTAGIDYGYTF. The entire variable domain, with the rest obtained from reference TRBV5-5 and TRBJ1-2, is as follows: DAGVTQSPTHLIKTRGQQVTLRCSPISGHKSVSWYQQVLGQGPQFIFQYYEKEERGRGNFPDRFSARQFPNYSSELNVNALLLGDSALYLCASSLTPTAGIDYGYTFGSGTRLTVV.